Described below is a single T cell receptor (beta chain) sequence and its context. Its antigen is unknown. The study ran its PCR with 60 Vbeta and 13 Jbeta primers. Here immunoSEQ multiplex PCR was the method, and the copy in TCRdb shows in-frame clones only, minus some. Of about 80,000 clones in the sample, approximately 80% were seen once. This record comes from a study of cytomegalovirus exposure and HLA in healthy donors. Study summary: In terms of ancestry, the Caucasian-associated cluster contained around four fifths of the roughly 400 genotyped donors.

CDR1 is SGHAT and CDR2 is FQNNGV in the germline V gene. The ends lost 3 bases at V and 6 bases at J; junction bases unmatched: 6. This CDR3 is 14 amino acids long. Study findings and constraints: A few CMV-associated chains proved CMV antigen-specific in vitro. The study found most TCR sequences rare, yet found some public TCRs in many donors.

The TCR sequence derives from a man between 50 and 59 years old in good health and CMV-seropositive. Source material: PBMCs. V and J are TRBV11-2 and TRBJ2-7, with 9 bases fitting TRBD2. CDR3 amino acids: CASSLGGRAVEQYF. The DNA of the CDR3 is TGTGCCAGCAGCTTGGGCGGGAGGGCTGTCGAGCAGTACTTC.